This T cell receptor beta chain was recorded in a study of CD8+CD57+ T cells in acquired aplastic anemia. On the study more broadly: Sorted cells (CD4+ and CD8+) yielded DNA amounts that averaged about 3.4 ug.

As to this clonotype: Antigen: not known.

Study-level results: Patients and controls were not found to differ significantly in CD8+ Simpson's diversity.

TCR beta VDJ and CDR3 profiles were obtained from a genomic DNA template. MiXCR was run by TCRdb on the reads, yielding one entry per CDR3 protein. This repertoire shows roughly 58,000 distinct CDR3 sequences, 55% found once; its top ten account for about 2.5%. The sample comprised sorted CD4+, CD8+, or CD8+CD57+ T cells (not recorded which) from PBMCs. The receptor was derived from a human donor in good health, serving as a control.

The CDR3 loop is CASSPTGTGVTYEQYF. CDR3 sequence (DNA): TGCGCCAGCAGCCCCACCGGGACAGGGGTCACCTACGAGCAGTACTTC. This chain connects TRBV5-1 to TRBJ2-7, with 10 bases fitting TRBD1. The germline CDR1 and CDR2 sequences are SGHRS and YFSETQ. J was trimmed by 2 bases and V by 4 bases; bases with no gene match: 9. This CDR3 has 16 residues.